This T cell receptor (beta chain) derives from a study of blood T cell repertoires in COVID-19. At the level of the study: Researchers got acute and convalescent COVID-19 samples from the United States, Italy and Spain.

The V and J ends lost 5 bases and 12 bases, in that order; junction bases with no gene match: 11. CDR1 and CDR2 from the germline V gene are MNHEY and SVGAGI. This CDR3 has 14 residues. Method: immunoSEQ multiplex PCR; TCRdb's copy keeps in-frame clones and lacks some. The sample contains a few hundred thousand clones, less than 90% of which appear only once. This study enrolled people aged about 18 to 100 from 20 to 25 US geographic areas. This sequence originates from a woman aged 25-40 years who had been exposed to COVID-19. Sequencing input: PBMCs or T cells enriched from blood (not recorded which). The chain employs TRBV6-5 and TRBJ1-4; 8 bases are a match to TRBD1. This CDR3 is CASSRQGRVSELFF. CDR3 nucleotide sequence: TGTGCCAGCAGTCGACAGGGGAGGGTATCGGAACTGTTTTTT.